This T cell receptor beta chain was profiled in a study of T-cell memory formation after mild COVID-19. TCRdb fed the 5' RACE reads into MiXCR, producing one record per CDR3 protein. The table shows fewer than 550,000 distinct CDR3 sequences, with about 19% occurring only once. This clonotype has more than one count but fewer than ten. CDR3 length: 17 residues. Germline assignment: CDR1 SGHTA and CDR2 FQGTGA. After removal of 1 base from V and 2 bases from J, the junction contained 9 bases not matched to a gene. This clonotype was obtained from an adult woman who had mild COVID-19 (a few samples of this study predate the infection). Cell type and time point are not known. V is TRBV7-3 and J is TRBJ2-3, with 7 bases lining up with TRBD2. Material for sequencing was PBMCs or a T cell subset sorted from them (not recorded which). The CDR3 DNA reads as TGTGCCAGCAGCTTAAGCGGGTGGGGGGGAAACACAGATACGCAGTATTTT. This encodes CASSLSGWGGNTDTQYF.